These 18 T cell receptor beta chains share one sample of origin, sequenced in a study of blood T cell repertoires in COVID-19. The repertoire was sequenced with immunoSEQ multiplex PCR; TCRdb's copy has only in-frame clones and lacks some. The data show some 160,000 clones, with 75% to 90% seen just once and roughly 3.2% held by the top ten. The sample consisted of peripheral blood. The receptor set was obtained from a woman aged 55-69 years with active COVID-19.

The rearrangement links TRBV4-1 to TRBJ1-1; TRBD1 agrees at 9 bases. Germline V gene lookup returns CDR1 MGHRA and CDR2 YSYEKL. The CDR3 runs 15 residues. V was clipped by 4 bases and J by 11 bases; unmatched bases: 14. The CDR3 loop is CASSPHRGTGFRAFF. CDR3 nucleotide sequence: TGCGCCAGCAGCCCCCACCGTGGGACAGGGTTTCGGGCTTTCTTT.

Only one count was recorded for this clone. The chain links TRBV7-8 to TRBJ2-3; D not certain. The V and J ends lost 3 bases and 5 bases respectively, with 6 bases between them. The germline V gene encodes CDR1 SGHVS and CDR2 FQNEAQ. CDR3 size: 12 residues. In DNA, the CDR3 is TGTGCCAGCAGCTTGAGAATAGATACGCAGTATTTT. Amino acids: CASSLRIDTQYF.

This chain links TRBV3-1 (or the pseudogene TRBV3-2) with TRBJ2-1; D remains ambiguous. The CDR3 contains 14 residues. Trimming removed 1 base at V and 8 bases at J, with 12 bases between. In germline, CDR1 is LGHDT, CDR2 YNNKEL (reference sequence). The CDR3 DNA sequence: TGTGCCAGCAGCCAAGTTCCTCAGATCCATGAGCAGTTCTTC. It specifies CASSQVPQIHEQFF.

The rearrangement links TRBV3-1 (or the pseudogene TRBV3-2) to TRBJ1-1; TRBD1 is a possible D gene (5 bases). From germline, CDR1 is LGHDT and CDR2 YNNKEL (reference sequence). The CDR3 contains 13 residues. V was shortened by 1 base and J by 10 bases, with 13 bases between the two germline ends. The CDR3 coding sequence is TGTGCCAGCAGCCAAGCGGGGGTATGGAGAGCTTTCTTT. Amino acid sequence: CASSQAGVWRAFF.

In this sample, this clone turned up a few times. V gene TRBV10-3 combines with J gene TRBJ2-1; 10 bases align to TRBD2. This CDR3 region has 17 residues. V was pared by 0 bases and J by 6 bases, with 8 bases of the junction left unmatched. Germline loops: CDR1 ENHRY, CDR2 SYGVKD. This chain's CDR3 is CAISESSASGSVNEQFF. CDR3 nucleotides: TGTGCCATCAGTGAGTCGTCGGCTAGCGGGAGTGTCAATGAGCAGTTCTTC.

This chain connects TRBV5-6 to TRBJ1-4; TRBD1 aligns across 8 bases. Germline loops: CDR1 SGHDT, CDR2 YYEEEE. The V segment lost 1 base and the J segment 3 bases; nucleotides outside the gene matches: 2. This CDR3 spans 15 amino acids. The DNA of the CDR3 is TGTGCCAGCAGCTTGAAGACAGGGGCTAATGAAAAACTGTTTTTT. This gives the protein CASSLKTGANEKLFF.

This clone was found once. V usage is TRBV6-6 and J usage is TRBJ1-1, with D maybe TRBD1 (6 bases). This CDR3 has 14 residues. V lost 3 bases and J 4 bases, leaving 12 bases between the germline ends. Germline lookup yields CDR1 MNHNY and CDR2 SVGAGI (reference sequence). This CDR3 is CASSYSDRTTEAFF. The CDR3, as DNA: TGTGCCAGCAGTTATTCCGACAGGACCACTGAAGCTTTCTTT.

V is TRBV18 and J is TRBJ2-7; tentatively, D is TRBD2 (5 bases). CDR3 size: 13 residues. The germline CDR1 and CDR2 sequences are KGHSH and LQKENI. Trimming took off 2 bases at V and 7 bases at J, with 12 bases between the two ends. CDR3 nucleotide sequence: TGTGCCAGCTCACCATTATTGTGGAGGGAGCAGTACTTC. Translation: CASSPLLWREQYF.

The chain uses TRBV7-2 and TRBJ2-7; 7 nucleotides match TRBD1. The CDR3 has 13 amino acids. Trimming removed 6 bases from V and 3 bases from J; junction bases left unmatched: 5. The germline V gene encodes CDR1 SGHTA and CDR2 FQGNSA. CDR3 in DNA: TGTGCCAGCAGGCTCACAGGGGTCTACGAGCAGTACTTC. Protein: CASRLTGVYEQYF. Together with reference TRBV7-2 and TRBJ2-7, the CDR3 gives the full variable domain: GAGVSQSPSNKVTEKGKDVELRCDPISGHTALYWYRQSLGQGLEFLIYFQGNSAPDKSGLPSDRFSAERTGGSVSTLTIQRTQQEDSAVYLCASRLTGVYEQYFGPGTRLTVT.

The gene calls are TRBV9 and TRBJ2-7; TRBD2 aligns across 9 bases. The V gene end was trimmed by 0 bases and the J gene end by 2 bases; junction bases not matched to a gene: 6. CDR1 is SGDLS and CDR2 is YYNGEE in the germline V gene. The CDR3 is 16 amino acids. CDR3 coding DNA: TGTGCCAGCAGCGTAGCTCCGACTAGCGGTACCTACGAGCAGTACTTC. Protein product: CASSVAPTSGTYEQYF.

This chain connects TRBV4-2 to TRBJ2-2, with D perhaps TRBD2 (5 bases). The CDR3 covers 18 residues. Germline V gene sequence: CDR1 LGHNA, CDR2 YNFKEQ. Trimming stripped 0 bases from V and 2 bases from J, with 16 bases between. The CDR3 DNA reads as TGTGCCAGCAGCCAAGAGGTTGGGCGGGCCACCAACACCGGGGAGCTGTTTTTT. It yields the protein CASSQEVGRATNTGELFF.

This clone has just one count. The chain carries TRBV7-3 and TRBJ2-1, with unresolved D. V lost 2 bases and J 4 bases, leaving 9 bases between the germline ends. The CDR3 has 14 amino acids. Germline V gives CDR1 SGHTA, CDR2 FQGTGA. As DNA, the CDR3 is TGTGCCAGCAGCTTATCCAGCAGGTACAATGAGCAGTTCTTC. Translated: CASSLSSRYNEQFF. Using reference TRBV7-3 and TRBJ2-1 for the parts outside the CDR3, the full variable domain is GAGVSQTPSNKVTEKGKYVELRCDPISGHTALYWYRQSLGQGPEFLIYFQGTGAADDSGLPNDRFFAVRPEGSVSTLKIQRTERGDSAVYLCASSLSSRYNEQFFGPGTRLTVL.

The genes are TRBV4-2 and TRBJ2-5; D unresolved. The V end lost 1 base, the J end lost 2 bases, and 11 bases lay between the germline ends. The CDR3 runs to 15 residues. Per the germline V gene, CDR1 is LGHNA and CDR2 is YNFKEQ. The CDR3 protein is CASSQVEEPQETQYF. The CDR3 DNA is TGTGCCAGCAGCCAAGTCGAGGAGCCACAAGAGACCCAGTACTTC.

Written as DNA, the CDR3 is TGTGCCAGCAGCTTATGGGACTCCAGCTCCTACGAGCAGTACTTC. Protein sequence: CASSLWDSSSYEQYF. The chain combines TRBV7-3 with TRBJ2-7, with D tentatively TRBD2 (6 bases). CDR1 SGHTA and CDR2 FQGTGA come from the germline V gene. V was clipped by 2 bases and J by 0 bases, with 11 bases between them. The CDR3 covers 15 residues.

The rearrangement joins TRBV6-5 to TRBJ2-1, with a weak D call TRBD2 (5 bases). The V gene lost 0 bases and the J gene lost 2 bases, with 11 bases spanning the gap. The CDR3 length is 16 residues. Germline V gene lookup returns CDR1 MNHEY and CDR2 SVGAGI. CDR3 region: CASSYSRSGAYNEQFF. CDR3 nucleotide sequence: TGTGCCAGCAGTTACTCTCGAAGCGGAGCCTACAATGAGCAGTTCTTC.

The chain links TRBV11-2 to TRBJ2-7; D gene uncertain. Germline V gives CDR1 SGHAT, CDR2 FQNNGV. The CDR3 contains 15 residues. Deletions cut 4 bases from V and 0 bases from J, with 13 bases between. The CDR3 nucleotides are TGTGCCAGCAGCTCTCCGGGTAGTAGCTCCTACGAGCAGTACTTC. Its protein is CASSSPGSSSYEQYF.

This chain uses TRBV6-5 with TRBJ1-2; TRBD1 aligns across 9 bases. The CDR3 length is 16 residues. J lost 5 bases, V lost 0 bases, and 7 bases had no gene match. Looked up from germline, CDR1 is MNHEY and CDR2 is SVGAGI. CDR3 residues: CASSYSPTGGWYGYTF. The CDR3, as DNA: TGTGCCAGCAGTTACTCCCCGACAGGGGGTTGGTATGGCTACACCTTC.

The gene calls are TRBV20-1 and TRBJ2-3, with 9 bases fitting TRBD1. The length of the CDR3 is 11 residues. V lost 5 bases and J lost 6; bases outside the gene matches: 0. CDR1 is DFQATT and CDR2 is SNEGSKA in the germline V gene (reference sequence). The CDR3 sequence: CSAGQGDTQYF. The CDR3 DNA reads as TGCAGTGCTGGACAGGGGGATACGCAGTATTTT.